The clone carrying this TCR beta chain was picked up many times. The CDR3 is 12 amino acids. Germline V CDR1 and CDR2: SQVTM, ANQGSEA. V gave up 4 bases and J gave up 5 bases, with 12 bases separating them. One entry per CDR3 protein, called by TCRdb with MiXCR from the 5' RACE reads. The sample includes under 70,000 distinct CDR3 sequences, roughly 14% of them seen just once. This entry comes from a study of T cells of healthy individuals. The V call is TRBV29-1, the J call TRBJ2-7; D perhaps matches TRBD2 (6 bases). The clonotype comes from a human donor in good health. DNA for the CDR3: TGCAGCGTTGCTCGGACGGGGGACGAGCAGTACTTC. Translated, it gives CSVARTGDEQYF.